The clone carrying this TCR beta chain came up once. The PCR ran on 60 Vbeta and 13 Jbeta primers. The method was immunoSEQ multiplex PCR; TCRdb's version includes in-frame clones alone and lacks a portion of them. Of 55,000 to 80,000 clones listed, approximately 71% are singletons. These data are taken from a study of cytomegalovirus exposure and HLA in healthy donors. Trimming removed 3 bases from V and 7 bases from J, with 13 bases in between. Germline loops: CDR1 MDHEN, CDR2 SYDVKM. The CDR3 length is 14 residues. The TCR comes from a man aged 45-65 years in good health and CMV-seropositive. Sequencing was done on a sample of PBMCs. V usage is TRBV28 and J usage is TRBJ2-1, with a weak D call TRBD1 (5 bases). The CDR3 DNA sequence: TGTGCCAGCAGTTTGGCAGGGTTTTTAAATGAGCAGTTCTTC. Encoded protein: CASSLAGFLNEQFF.